These 16 T cell receptor beta chains share one sample of origin, sequenced in a study of CD8+ T cells in alopecia areata. Treatment defined: oral pan-JAK inhibitor, 5-10 mg twice daily. cDNA reverse transcribed from extracted RNA served as the sequencing template. TCRdb's copy holds only in-frame clones and misses some; the assay was immunoSEQ multiplex PCR. This sample has 150,000 to 200,000 clones; approximately 57% occur once, and the top ten carry 12% to 15%. The input for sequencing was CD4+ T cells sorted from blood, taken at week 24, from a patient treated with tofacitinib. Source of these receptors: a human donor with alopecia areata.

The chain links TRBV25-1 to TRBJ2-5, with D perhaps TRBD2 (5 bases). Germline V gene lookup returns CDR1 MGHDK and CDR2 SYGVNS. There are 15 residues in the CDR3. V was cut by 0 bases and J by 0 bases, with 8 bases left in between. CDR3 DNA: TGTGCCAGCAGTGAATATCGAGGGTACCAAGAGACCCAGTACTTC. Translated: CASSEYRGYQETQYF.

The chain uses TRBV4-2 and TRBJ2-5; D gene uncertain. The CDR3 covers 15 residues. The V gene lost 0 bases and the J gene lost 2 bases, with 10 bases spanning the gap. Germline CDR1 reads LGHNA; CDR2 reads YNFKEQ. CDR3 residues: CASSQDFRRQETQYF. For the CDR3, the DNA is TGTGCCAGCAGCCAAGATTTCCGGAGACAAGAGACCCAGTACTTC.

In this sample, this clone turned up a few times. This chain joins TRBV4-2 and TRBJ1-1; 12 bases are a match to TRBD1. CDR3 length: 16 residues. After removal of 3 bases from V and 4 bases from J, the junction contained 6 bases not matched to a gene. The germline V gene encodes CDR1 LGHNA and CDR2 YNFKEQ. For the CDR3, the DNA is TGTGCCAGCAGCCAGGGGGACAGGGGGCTGGGCACTGAAGCTTTCTTT. Translated: CASSQGDRGLGTEAFF.

This clone was detected a few times. This rearrangement joins TRBV18 to TRBJ2-7; D not resolved. Trimming cost V 0 bases and J 0 bases, with 12 bases left between them. CDR3 length equals 16 residues. From germline, CDR1 is KGHSH and CDR2 LQKENI. This CDR3 is CASSPPSSLSSYEQYF. CDR3 coding DNA: TGTGCCAGCTCACCACCCAGTTCCCTCAGCTCCTACGAGCAGTACTTC.

The chain recombines TRBV2 with TRBJ1-2; D unresolved. V was shortened by 4 bases and J by 1 base, with 7 bases between the two germline ends. The germline gives CDR1 SNHLY, CDR2 FYNNEI. The CDR3 runs 13 residues. CDR3 protein: CASSVLRNYGYTF. CDR3 nucleotides: TGTGCCAGCAGTGTGTTGCGTAACTATGGCTACACCTTC.

This rearrangement joins TRBV18 to TRBJ2-5; maybe TRBD1 (5 bases). V lost 3 bases to trimming and J lost 3 bases, with 14 bases between them. The CDR3 loop spans 15 amino acids. Germline lookup yields CDR1 KGHSH and CDR2 LQKENI. In nucleotides, the CDR3 is TGTGCCAGCTCACCCGGTTCAGGGCCGGAAGAGACCCAGTACTTC. Protein sequence: CASSPGSGPEETQYF.

The V and J genes are TRBV7-9 and TRBJ1-2; maybe TRBD1 (5 bases). Germline-derived CDR1 and CDR2 are SEHNR and FQNEAQ (reference sequence). This CDR3 spans 13 amino acids. V was shortened by 5 bases and J by 9 bases, with 16 bases between the two germline ends. The CDR3 region is CASSERDGLSYTF. CDR3 nucleotide sequence: TGTGCCAGCAGCGAGCGGGACGGCTTGAGCTACACCTTC.

The rearrangement links TRBV29-1 to TRBJ2-1; D may be TRBD1 or TRBD2 (6 bases each). The germline CDR1 and CDR2 sequences are SQVTM and ANQGSEA. The V gene lost 4 bases and the J gene lost 7 bases, with 11 bases spanning the gap. The CDR3 extends over 12 amino acids. The CDR3 here is CSVVQGRNEQFF. CDR3 sequence (DNA): TGCAGCGTTGTGCAGGGGAGGAATGAGCAGTTCTTC.

The rearrangement uses TRBV25-1 and TRBJ1-1; D not resolved. The V gene's germline CDR1 is MGHDK and CDR2 SYGVNS. Deletions cut 1 base from V and 7 bases from J, with 4 bases between. The CDR3 is made up of 11 amino acids. CDR3 nucleotides: TGTGCCAGCAGTGAATGGGGTGAAGCTTTCTTT. Its translation: CASSEWGEAFF.

This sequence joins TRBV11-3 and TRBJ2-3; 8 nucleotides line up with TRBD2. With V trimmed by 0 bases and J by 12 bases, 8 bases remained unmatched. The CDR3 contains 14 residues. From germline, CDR1 is SGHNT and CDR2 YENEEA. The CDR3 bases are TGTGCCAGCAGCTTAGATCAGGGTAGCGGGGTCCAGTATTTT. Residues: CASSLDQGSGVQYF.

The rearrangement joins TRBV30 to TRBJ1-2, with unresolved D. The CDR3 extends over 14 amino acids. V lost 4 bases and J 4 bases, leaving 16 bases between the germline ends. Germline lookup yields CDR1 GTSNPN and CDR2 SVGIG (reference sequence). DNA for the CDR3: TGTGCCTGGATACCGTCGGTAGTCTTCTATGGCTACACCTTC. As protein: CAWIPSVVFYGYTF.

V is TRBV10-3 and J is TRBJ1-1; D remains ambiguous. The CDR3 contains 12 residues. V shed 4 bases and J shed 2 bases, with 5 bases lying between them. Germline V lookup: CDR1 ENHRY, CDR2 SYGVKD. CDR3 in DNA: TGTGCCATCAGTGTTGCCAACACTGAAGCTTTCTTT. Translation: CAISVANTEAFF.

The chain employs TRBV6-6 and TRBJ1-5; the match to TRBD1 covers 8 bases. Trimming removed 7 bases from V and 2 bases from J; junction bases left unmatched: 10. This CDR3 is built from 16 residues. Germline V gene data show CDR1 as MNHNY and CDR2 as SVGAGI (reference sequence). CDR3 coding DNA: TGTGCCAGCATGGCTCAGGGGGCCTGGGGCAATCAGCCCCAGCATTTT. It is translated as CASMAQGAWGNQPQHF.

The chain joins TRBV6-5 to TRBJ1-5; D gene unclear. V was pared by 4 bases and J by 9 bases, with 13 bases between. The CDR3 totals 13 residues. Germline V gene data show CDR1 as MNHEY and CDR2 as SVGAGI. CDR3: CASSLERGGPQHF. The DNA of the CDR3 is TGTGCCAGCAGTTTGGAGCGAGGCGGGCCCCAGCATTTT.

The chain combines TRBV7-6 with TRBJ1-6, with a weak D call TRBD1 (5 bases). The CDR3 covers 14 residues. With 5 bases removed from V and 6 bases from J, the gap between germline ends came to 11 bases. Germline V gene lookup returns CDR1 SGHVS and CDR2 FNYEAQ. In DNA form, the CDR3 reads TGTGCCAGCAGCCCAGGGACCTCTAATTCACCCCTCCACTTT. This codes for CASSPGTSNSPLHF.

V is TRBV10-2 and J is TRBJ2-2, with 7 nucleotides matching TRBD2. CDR3 length equals 14 residues. Looked up from germline, CDR1 is WSHSY and CDR2 is SAAADI. J lost 5 bases, V lost 4 bases, and 4 bases had no gene match. DNA of the CDR3: TGCGCCAGCAGTGTACGGGGGGTTACCGGGGAGCTGTTTTTT. Protein sequence: CASSVRGVTGELFF.